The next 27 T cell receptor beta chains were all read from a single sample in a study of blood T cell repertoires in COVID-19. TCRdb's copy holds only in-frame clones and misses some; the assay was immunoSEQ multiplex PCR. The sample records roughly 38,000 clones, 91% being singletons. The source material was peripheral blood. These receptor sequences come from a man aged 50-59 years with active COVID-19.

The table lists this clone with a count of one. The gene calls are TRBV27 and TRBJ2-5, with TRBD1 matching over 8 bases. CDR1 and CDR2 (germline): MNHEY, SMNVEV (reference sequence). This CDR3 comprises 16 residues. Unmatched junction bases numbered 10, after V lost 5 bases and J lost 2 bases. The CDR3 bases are TGTGCCAGCAGTCCAACCTGGACAGGGCTACAAGAGACCCAGTACTTC. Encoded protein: CASSPTWTGLQETQYF.

CDR3 sequence reads: CASSFSQGHGYTF. In nucleotides, the CDR3 is TGTGCCAGCAGCTTTTCCCAGGGGCATGGCTACACCTTC. The J gene is TRBJ1-2, the V gene TRBV7-9; a possible D gene is TRBD1 (6 bases). The CDR3 has 13 residues. Germline CDR1 SEHNR, CDR2 FQNEAQ (reference sequence). V was trimmed by 3 bases and J by 6 bases, leaving 11 bases between them.

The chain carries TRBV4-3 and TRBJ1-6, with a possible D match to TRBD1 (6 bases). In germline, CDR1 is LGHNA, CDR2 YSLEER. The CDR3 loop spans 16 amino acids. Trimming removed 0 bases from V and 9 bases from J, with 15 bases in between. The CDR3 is CASSQEGRQGTSPLHF. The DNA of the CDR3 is TGCGCCAGCAGCCAAGAGGGCAGGCAGGGGACTTCACCCCTCCACTTT.

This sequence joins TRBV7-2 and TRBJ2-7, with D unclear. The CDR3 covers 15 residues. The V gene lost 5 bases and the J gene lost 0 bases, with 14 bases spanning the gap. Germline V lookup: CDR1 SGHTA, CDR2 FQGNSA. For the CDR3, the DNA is TGTGCCAGCAGCCAAGACTTCAGCTTCTCCTACGAGCAGTACTTC. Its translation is CASSQDFSFSYEQYF. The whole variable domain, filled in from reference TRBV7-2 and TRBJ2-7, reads GAGVSQSPSNKVTEKGKDVELRCDPISGHTALYWYRQSLGQGLEFLIYFQGNSAPDKSGLPSDRFSAERTGGSVSTLTIQRTQQEDSAVYLCASSQDFSFSYEQYFGPGTRLTVT.

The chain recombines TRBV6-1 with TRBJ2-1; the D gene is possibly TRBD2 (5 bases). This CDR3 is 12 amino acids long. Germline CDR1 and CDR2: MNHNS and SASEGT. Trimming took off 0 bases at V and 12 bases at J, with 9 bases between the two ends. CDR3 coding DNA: TGTGCCAGCAGTGAAGCGGGAGAGCGGCAGTTCTTC. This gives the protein CASSEAGERQFF.

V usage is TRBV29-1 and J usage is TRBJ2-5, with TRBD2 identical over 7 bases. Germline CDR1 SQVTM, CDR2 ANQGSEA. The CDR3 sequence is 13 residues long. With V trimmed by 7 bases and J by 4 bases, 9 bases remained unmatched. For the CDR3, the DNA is TGCAGCGGGGAGGAGGGCGGGGGAGAGACCCAGTACTTC. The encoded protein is CSGEEGGGETQYF.

CDR3 in DNA: TGTGCCAGCAGCAGAACTAGGGGACAGATCTTGAACACTGAAGCTTTCTTT. Translating gives CASSRTRGQILNTEAFF. V usage is TRBV2 and J usage is TRBJ1-1; 7 bases match TRBD1. This CDR3 comprises 17 residues. The germline CDR1 and CDR2 sequences are SNHLY and FYNNEI. Unmatched junction bases numbered 13, after V lost 6 bases and J lost 0 bases.

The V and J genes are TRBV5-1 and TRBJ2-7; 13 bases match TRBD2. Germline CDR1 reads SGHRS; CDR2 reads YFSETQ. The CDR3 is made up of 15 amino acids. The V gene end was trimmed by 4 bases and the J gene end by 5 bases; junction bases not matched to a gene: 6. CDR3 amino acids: CASSHGTSGTDEQYF. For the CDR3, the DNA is TGCGCCAGCAGCCACGGGACTAGCGGGACGGACGAGCAGTACTTC.

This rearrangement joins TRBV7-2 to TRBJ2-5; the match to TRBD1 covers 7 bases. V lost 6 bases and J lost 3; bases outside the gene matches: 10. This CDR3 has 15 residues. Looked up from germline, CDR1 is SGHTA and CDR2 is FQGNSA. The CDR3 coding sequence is TGTGCCAGCAGTCAAACTATCGGGACAGAAGAGACCCAGTACTTC. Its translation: CASSQTIGTEETQYF.

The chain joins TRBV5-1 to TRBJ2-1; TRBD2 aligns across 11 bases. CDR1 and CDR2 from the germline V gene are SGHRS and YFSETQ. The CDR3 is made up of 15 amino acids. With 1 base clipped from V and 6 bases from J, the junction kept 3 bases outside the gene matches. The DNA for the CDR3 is TGCGCCAGCAGCTTGACTAGCGGGAGCCTCAATGAGCAGTTCTTC. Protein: CASSLTSGSLNEQFF.

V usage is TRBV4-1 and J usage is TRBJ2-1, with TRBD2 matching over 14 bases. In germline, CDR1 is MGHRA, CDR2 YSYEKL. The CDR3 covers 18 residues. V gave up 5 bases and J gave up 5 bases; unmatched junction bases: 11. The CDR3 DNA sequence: TGCGCCAGCAGCGAACGACTAGCGGGGGGGCCTAGGAACAATGAGCAGTTCTTC. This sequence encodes CASSERLAGGPRNNEQFF.

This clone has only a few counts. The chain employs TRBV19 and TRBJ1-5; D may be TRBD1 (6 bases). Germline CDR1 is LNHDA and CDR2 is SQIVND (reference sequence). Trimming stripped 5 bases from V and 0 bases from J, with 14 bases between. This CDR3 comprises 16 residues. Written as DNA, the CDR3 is TGTGCCAGTAGTGTAAGGACAGCATATAGCAATCAGCCCCAGCATTTT. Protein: CASSVRTAYSNQPQHF.

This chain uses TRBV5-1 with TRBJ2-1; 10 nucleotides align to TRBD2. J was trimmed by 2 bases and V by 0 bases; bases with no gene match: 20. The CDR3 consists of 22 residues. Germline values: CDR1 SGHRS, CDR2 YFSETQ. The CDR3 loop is CASSLGGPQWTSGTWAYNEQFF. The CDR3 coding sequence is TGCGCCAGCAGCTTGGGTGGGCCTCAGTGGACTAGCGGAACCTGGGCCTACAATGAGCAGTTCTTC. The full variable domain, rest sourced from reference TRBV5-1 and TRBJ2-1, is KAGVTQTPRYLIKTRGQQVTLSCSPISGHRSVSWYQQTPGQGLQFLFEYFSETQRNKGNFPGRFSGRQFSNSRSEMNVSTLELGDSALYLCASSLGGPQWTSGTWAYNEQFFGPGTRLTVL.

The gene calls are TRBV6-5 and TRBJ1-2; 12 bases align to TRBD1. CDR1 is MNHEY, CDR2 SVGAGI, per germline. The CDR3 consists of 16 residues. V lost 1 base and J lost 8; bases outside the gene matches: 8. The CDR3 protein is CASSYLGGQGALGYTF. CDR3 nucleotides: TGTGCCAGCAGTTACTTGGGGGGACAGGGGGCTTTGGGCTACACCTTC.

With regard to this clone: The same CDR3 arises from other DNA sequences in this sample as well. CDR3 coding DNA: TGTGCCAGCTCACCCGGACAGGGTCCTGAAAAACTGTTTTTT. This encodes CASSPGQGPEKLFF. The chain has TRBV18 and TRBJ1-4; 8 bases align to TRBD1. The CDR3 is made up of 14 amino acids. Germline CDR1 KGHSH, CDR2 LQKENI. V lost 3 bases and J lost 7; bases outside the gene matches: 4.

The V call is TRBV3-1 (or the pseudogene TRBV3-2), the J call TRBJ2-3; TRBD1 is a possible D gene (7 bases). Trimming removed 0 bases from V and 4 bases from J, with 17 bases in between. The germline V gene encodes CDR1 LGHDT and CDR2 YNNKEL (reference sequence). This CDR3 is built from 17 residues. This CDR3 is CASSQDLTSRGADTQYF. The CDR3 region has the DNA TGTGCCAGCAGCCAAGACCTGACGTCCAGGGGGGCAGATACGCAGTATTTT.

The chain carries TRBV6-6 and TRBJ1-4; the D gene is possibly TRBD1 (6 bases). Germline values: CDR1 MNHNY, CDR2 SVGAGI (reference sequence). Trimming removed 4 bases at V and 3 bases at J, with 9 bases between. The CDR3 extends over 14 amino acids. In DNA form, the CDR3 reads TGTGCCAGCAGTTCAGGGGCGTCTAATGAAAAACTGTTTTTT. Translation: CASSSGASNEKLFF.

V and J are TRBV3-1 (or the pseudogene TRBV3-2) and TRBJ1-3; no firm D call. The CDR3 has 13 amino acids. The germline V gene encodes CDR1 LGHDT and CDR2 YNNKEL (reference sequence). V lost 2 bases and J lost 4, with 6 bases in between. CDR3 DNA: TGTGCCAGCAGCCAATTTCTCGGAAACACCATATATTTT. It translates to CASSQFLGNTIYF.

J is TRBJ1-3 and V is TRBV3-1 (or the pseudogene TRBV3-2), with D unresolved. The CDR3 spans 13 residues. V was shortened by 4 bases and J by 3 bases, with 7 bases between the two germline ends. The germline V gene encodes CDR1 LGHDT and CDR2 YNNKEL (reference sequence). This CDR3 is CASSPADGNTIYF. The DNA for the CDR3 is TGTGCCAGCAGCCCTGCGGATGGAAACACCATATATTTT.

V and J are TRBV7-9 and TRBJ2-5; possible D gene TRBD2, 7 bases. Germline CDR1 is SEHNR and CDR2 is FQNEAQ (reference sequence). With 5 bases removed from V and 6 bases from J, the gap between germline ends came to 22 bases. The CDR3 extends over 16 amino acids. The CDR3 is CASSLTPGLGGKTQYF. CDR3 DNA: TGTGCCAGCAGCCTCACCCCCGGACTAGGGGGAAAGACCCAGTACTTC.

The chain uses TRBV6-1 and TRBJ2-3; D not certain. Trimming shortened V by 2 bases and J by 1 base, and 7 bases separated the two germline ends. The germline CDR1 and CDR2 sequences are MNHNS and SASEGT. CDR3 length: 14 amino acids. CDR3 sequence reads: CASSEPPGTDTQYF. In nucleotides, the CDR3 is TGTGCCAGCAGTGAACCCCCGGGCACAGATACGCAGTATTTT.

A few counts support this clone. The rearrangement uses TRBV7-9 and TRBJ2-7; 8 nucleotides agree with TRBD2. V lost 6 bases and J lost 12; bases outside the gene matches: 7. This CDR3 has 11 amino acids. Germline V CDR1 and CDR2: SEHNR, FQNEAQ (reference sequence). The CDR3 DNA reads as TGTGCCAGCAGGGGCGGGGGGCCTACGTACTTC. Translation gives CASRGGGPTYF.

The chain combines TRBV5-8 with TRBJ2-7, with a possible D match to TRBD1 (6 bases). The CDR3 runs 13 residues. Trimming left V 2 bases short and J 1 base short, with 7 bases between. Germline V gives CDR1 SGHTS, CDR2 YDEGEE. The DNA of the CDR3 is TGTGCCAGCAGCTTCGACAGGTCCTACGAGCAGTACTTC. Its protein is CASSFDRSYEQYF. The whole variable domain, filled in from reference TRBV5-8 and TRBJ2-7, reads EAGVTQSPTHLIKTRGQQATLRCSPISGHTSVYWYQQALGLGLQFLLWYDEGEERNRGNFPPRFSGRQFPNYSSELNVNALELEDSALYLCASSFDRSYEQYFGPGTRLTVT.

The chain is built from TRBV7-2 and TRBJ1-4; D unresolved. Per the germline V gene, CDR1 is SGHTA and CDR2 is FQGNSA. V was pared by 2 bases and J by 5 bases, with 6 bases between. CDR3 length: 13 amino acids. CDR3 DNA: TGTGCCAGCAGCTTAACTAGAAATGAAAAACTGTTTTTT. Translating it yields CASSLTRNEKLFF.

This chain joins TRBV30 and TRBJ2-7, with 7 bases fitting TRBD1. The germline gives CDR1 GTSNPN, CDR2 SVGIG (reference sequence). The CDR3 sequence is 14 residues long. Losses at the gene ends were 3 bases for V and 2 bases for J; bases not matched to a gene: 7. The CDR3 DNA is TGTGCCTGGAGCTTAGGACAGGCTACCTACGAGCAGTACTTC. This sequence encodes CAWSLGQATYEQYF. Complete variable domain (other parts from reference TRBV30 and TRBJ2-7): SQTIHQWPATLVQPVGSPLSLECTVEGTSNPNLYWYRQAAGRGLQLLFYSVGIGQISSEVPQNLSASRPQDRQFILSSKKLLLSDSGFYLCAWSLGQATYEQYFGPGTRLTVT.

CDR3 coding DNA: TGCGCCAGCAGCTCTTTAGCGGGGGGGAACACAGATACGCAGTATTTT. Protein: CASSSLAGGNTDTQYF. The rearrangement joins TRBV5-1 to TRBJ2-3; 11 bases are a match to TRBD2. The CDR3 extends over 16 amino acids. CDR1 SGHRS and CDR2 YFSETQ come from the germline V gene. V gave up 3 bases and J gave up 2 bases; unmatched junction bases: 5.

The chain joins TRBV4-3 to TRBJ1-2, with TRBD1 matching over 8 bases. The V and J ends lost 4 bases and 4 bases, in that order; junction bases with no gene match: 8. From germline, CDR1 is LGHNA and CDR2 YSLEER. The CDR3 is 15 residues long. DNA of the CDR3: TGCGCCAGCAGCCCTTACCTGGGACAGGTCTATGGCTACACCTTC. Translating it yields CASSPYLGQVYGYTF.